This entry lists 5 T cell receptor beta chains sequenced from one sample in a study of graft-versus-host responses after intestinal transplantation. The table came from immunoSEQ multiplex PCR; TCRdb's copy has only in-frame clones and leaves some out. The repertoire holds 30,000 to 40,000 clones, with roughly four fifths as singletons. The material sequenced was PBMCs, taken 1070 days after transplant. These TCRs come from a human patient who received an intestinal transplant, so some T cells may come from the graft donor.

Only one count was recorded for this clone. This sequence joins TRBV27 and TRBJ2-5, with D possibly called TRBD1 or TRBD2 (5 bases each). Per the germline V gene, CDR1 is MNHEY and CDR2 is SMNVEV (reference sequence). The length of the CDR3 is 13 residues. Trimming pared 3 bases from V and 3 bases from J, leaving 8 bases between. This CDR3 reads CASSFWGKETQYF. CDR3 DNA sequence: TGTGCCAGCAGTTTCTGGGGGAAAGAGACCCAGTACTTC.

In DNA, the CDR3 is TGTGCCAGCAGGCCTTCCCTGGAGGAAAGCAATCAGCCCCAGCATTTT. Protein: CASRPSLEESNQPQHF. The chain links TRBV6-7 to TRBJ1-5; no definite D call. TRBV6-7 is given ORF status, its function remaining uncertain. The V and J ends lost 6 bases and 1 base respectively, with 16 bases between them. The CDR3 is 16 amino acids.

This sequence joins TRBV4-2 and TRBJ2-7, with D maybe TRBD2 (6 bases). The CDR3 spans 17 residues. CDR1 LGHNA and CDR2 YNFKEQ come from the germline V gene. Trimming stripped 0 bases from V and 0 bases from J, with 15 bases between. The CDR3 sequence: CASSQDATRDFSYEQYF. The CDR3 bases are TGTGCCAGCAGCCAAGATGCTACGCGGGACTTCTCCTACGAGCAGTACTTC.

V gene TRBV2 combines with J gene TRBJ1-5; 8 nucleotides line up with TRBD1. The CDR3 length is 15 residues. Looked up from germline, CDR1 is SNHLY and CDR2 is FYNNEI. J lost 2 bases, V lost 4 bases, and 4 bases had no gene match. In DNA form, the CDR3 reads TGTGCCAGCAGTGGGGGGACAGGCGGCAATCAGCCCCAGCATTTT. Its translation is CASSGGTGGNQPQHF.

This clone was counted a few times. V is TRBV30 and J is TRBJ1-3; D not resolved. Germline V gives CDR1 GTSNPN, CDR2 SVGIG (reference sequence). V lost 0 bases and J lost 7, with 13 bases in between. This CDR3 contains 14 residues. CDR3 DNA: TGTGCCTGGAGTGTATTGGGGAATGTTAACACCATATATTTT. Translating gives CAWSVLGNVNTIYF.